This passage covers 10 T cell receptor beta chains from one sample sequenced in a study of blood T cell repertoires in COVID-19. Repertoires were generated with immunoSEQ multiplex PCR, while TCRdb's copy carries only in-frame clones and drops some. The sample records 250,000 or so clones, about 87% being singletons. The source material was PBMCs or T cells enriched from blood (not recorded which). These receptor sequences come from a woman in her twenties or thirties with acute COVID-19.

The rearrangement links TRBV3-1 (or the pseudogene TRBV3-2) to TRBJ1-5, with D possibly matching TRBD1 (6 bases). CDR3 size: 14 residues. Germline assignment: CDR1 LGHDT and CDR2 YNNKEL (reference sequence). The germline V and J ends were trimmed by 4 bases and 5 bases, with 12 bases remaining between them. The CDR3 spells CASSRQVGDQPQHF. DNA of the CDR3: TGTGCCAGCAGCCGACAGGTAGGAGATCAGCCCCAGCATTTT.

This sequence joins TRBV7-2 and TRBJ2-3; TRBD1 agrees at 9 bases. Germline CDR1 is SGHTA and CDR2 is FQGNSA. The CDR3 length is 15 residues. V was pared by 0 bases and J by 3 bases, with 1 base of the junction left unmatched. The CDR3 bases are TGTGCCAGCAGCTTAGCGGGACAGGGTACAGATACGCAGTATTTT. Translating gives CASSLAGQGTDTQYF.

The V and J genes are TRBV4-1 and TRBJ1-2; D gene unclear. The CDR3 runs to 14 residues. Germline assignment: CDR1 MGHRA and CDR2 YSYEKL. Trimming removed 0 bases from V and 8 bases from J, with 13 bases in between. In DNA form, the CDR3 reads TGCGCCAGCAGCCAAGAGGCCAAGTGGTGGGGCTACACCTTC. This gives the protein CASSQEAKWWGYTF.

This clone appeared a single time. The chain links TRBV7-6 to TRBJ2-1; 12 bases fit TRBD2. CDR3 length: 16 amino acids. Looked up from germline, CDR1 is SGHVS and CDR2 is FNYEAQ. With 3 bases clipped from V and 5 bases from J, the junction kept 5 bases outside the gene matches. The CDR3 loop reads CASSLRTSGVNNEQFF. The CDR3 region has the DNA TGTGCCAGCAGCTTGCGGACTAGCGGGGTGAACAATGAGCAGTTCTTC.

The chain couples TRBV4-1 to TRBJ1-2; weak D call: TRBD1 (6 bases). The V and J ends lost 0 bases and 5 bases respectively, with 16 bases between them. CDR3 length equals 16 residues. Germline assignment: CDR1 MGHRA and CDR2 YSYEKL. Here the CDR3 DNA reads TGCGCCAGCAGCCAAGATAGGGCAGGGGAACAGTATGGCTACACCTTC. Translating gives CASSQDRAGEQYGYTF.

This chain links TRBV30 with TRBJ1-1; a weak D match, TRBD1 (6 bases). This CDR3 has 13 residues. Germline CDR1 and CDR2: GTSNPN and SVGIG (reference sequence). Trimming removed 2 bases at V and 4 bases at J, with 11 bases between. This CDR3 is CAWSTGPGTEAFF. In nucleotides, the CDR3 is TGTGCCTGGAGTACAGGGCCGGGCACTGAAGCTTTCTTT.

This rearrangement joins TRBV4-3 to TRBJ2-5; unclear D gene. Trimming took 0 bases from V and 5 from J, leaving 16 bases between them. Germline CDR1 and CDR2: LGHNA and YSLEER. The CDR3 has 16 amino acids. The CDR3 protein is CASSQEMMRPGETQYF. The CDR3 nucleotides read TGCGCCAGCAGCCAAGAGATGATGAGGCCTGGGGAGACCCAGTACTTC.

The J gene is TRBJ2-3, the V gene TRBV6-5, with TRBD1 matching over 8 bases. The trim removed 6 bases at V and 3 bases at J, leaving 8 bases unmatched. This CDR3 region has 15 residues. CDR1 MNHEY and CDR2 SVGAGI come from the germline V gene. Written as DNA, the CDR3 is TGTGCCAGCAGAGGGACAGGCCCCACGACAGATACGCAGTATTTT. This encodes CASRGTGPTTDTQYF.

The gene calls are TRBV23-1 and TRBJ2-2; 7 positions match TRBD2. TRBV23-1 is an ORF, and what it does is uncertain. V trimming: 2 bases; J trimming: 2 bases; junction bases outside the gene matches: 14. The CDR3 length is 19 residues. The CDR3 region is CASSQLPSSGESNTGELFF. The CDR3 bases are TGCGCCAGCAGTCAACTCCCCTCAAGCGGGGAGAGCAACACCGGGGAGCTGTTTTTT.

The table lists this clone with a few counts. The V and J genes are TRBV7-6 and TRBJ1-2; D not resolved. In germline, CDR1 is SGHVS, CDR2 FNYEAQ. The CDR3 covers 14 residues. Trimming removed 5 bases from V and 7 bases from J, with 17 bases in between. The CDR3 is CASSPLRETTGYTF. The CDR3 coding sequence is TGTGCCAGCAGCCCCTTGAGGGAAACTACTGGCTACACCTTC.